Below are 10 T cell receptor beta chains sequenced from a single sample in a study of spatial heterogeneity in lung cancer. The time point: blood at routine non-recurrence follow-up after resection. Without sorting, whole RNA was sequenced from tumor, nontumor lung or frozen PBMC. TCRdb called the 5' RACE reads again in MiXCR, with one record for every CDR3 protein. The sample lists around 110,000 distinct CDR3 sequences, over 9% occurring once. Specimen: PBMCs, collected at follow-up. Receptors were obtained from a male donor with early-stage non-small cell lung cancer.

V usage is TRBV4-3 and J usage is TRBJ1-6; D might be TRBD1 (5 bases). V gave up 4 bases and J gave up 11 bases, with 18 bases separating them. This CDR3 contains 15 residues. CDR1 is LGHNA, CDR2 YSLEER, per germline. CDR3 in DNA: TGCGCCAGCAGCCGACGACGGGACGGGGGAACACCCCTCCACTTT. Translation: CASSRRRDGGTPLHF.

This clonotype occurred once. The chain has TRBV5-1 and TRBJ1-5; D unresolved. CDR1 and CDR2 (germline): SGHRS, YFSETQ. The CDR3 sequence is 15 residues long. Deletions cut 5 bases from V and 0 bases from J, with 12 bases between. The CDR3 DNA reads TGCGCCAGCAGTCAGGACCCTGATAGCAATCAGCCCCAGCATTTT. Residues: CASSQDPDSNQPQHF.

This clonotype was seen just once. The V gene is TRBV2, the J gene TRBJ2-3, with 7 nucleotides matching TRBD1. The germline V gene has CDR1 SNHLY and CDR2 FYNNEI. The CDR3 length is 15 residues. V lost 5 bases, J lost 6 bases, and 11 bases stayed unmatched. The CDR3 bases are TGTGCCAGCAGTAGGACAGGCTCCGGTGTGGATACGCAGTATTTT. Translation: CASSRTGSGVDTQYF.

The V and J genes are TRBV7-2 and TRBJ2-2; TRBD2 is a possible D gene (6 bases). V lost 4 bases to trimming and J lost 5 bases, with 11 bases between them. The germline V gene has CDR1 SGHTA and CDR2 FQGNSA. The CDR3 extends over 14 amino acids. The CDR3 protein is CASSSQAGTGELFF. The CDR3 region has the DNA TGTGCCAGCAGCTCACAGGCGGGAACCGGGGAGCTGTTTTTT.

The chain employs TRBV7-8 and TRBJ2-7; no clear D. The length of the CDR3 is 11 residues. Germline values: CDR1 SGHVS, CDR2 FQNEAQ. V shed 5 bases and J shed 4 bases, with 6 bases lying between them. The CDR3 coding sequence is TGTGCCAGCAGCGTTTTGTACGAGCAGTACTTC. Its protein product is CASSVLYEQYF.

In this sample, this clonotype turned up many times. The J gene is TRBJ2-1, the V gene TRBV9; D is undetermined. V was pared by 3 bases and J by 5 bases, with 15 bases between. This CDR3 has 15 residues. Germline V gene data show CDR1 as SGDLS and CDR2 as YYNGEE. As DNA, the CDR3 is TGTGCCAGCAGCGCCGAACCCTTGATGCACAATGAGCAGTTCTTC. This encodes CASSAEPLMHNEQFF. Based on the CDR3 plus reference TRBV9 and TRBJ2-1, the full variable domain is DSGVTQTPKHLITATGQRVTLRCSPRSGDLSVYWYQQSLDQGLQFLIQYYNGEERAKGNILERFSAQQFPDLHSELNLSSLELGDSALYFCASSAEPLMHNEQFFGPGTRLTVL.

In its sample, this clonotype was seen many times. The chain employs TRBV28 and TRBJ2-2; no clear D gene. Trimming pared 2 bases from V and 6 bases from J, leaving 7 bases between. Germline CDR1 is MDHEN and CDR2 is SYDVKM. The length of the CDR3 is 13 residues. The CDR3 DNA is TGTGCCAGCAGTTTACCCCTGGCCGGGGAGCTGTTTTTT. This encodes CASSLPLAGELFF.

About this clonotype: A much larger clone is a single base away; this may be a read error. The conserved final phenylalanine or tryptophan is absent from the CDR3, which likely points to a read error. V and J are TRBV2 and TRBJ2-5, with D perhaps TRBD1 (5 bases). The V gene lost 6 bases and the J gene lost 5 bases, with 10 bases spanning the gap. The CDR3 extends over 12 amino acids. Germline lookup yields CDR1 SNHLY and CDR2 FYNNEI. The CDR3 nucleotides read TGTGCCAGCAGCCCAGGGTCGGAGACCCAGTACCTC. This encodes CASSPGSETQYL.

The V and J genes are TRBV10-2 and TRBJ2-6; TRBD1 aligns across 8 bases. The V and J ends lost 4 bases and 0 bases, in that order; junction bases with no gene match: 8. Germline CDR1 is WSHSY and CDR2 is SAAADI. The CDR3 covers 18 residues. The CDR3 protein is CASSVSRQGSSGANVLTF. In DNA form, the CDR3 reads TGCGCCAGCAGTGTTTCAAGACAGGGGAGCTCTGGGGCCAACGTCCTGACTTTC.

This clonotype has only a few counts. The V and J genes are TRBV5-6 and TRBJ2-3; 7 nucleotides match TRBD1. This CDR3 contains 16 residues. Germline V lookup: CDR1 SGHDT, CDR2 YYEEEE. Trimming took 4 bases from V and 3 from J; bases not matched to a gene: 11. The CDR3 reads CASSEDRSHGTDTQYF. The CDR3 DNA is TGTGCCAGCAGCGAGGACAGGTCCCATGGGACAGATACGCAGTATTTT.